The entry that follows covers one TCR beta chain sequence. The antigen it binds to is not known. No much larger clonotype is one base removed from it; base qualities were not supplied. The trial excluded patients who had a history of autoimmune disease or who were on systemic immunosuppression. Peripheral blood for TCR sequencing was collected from all dose cohorts at baseline, on cycle 4 day 1, and on cycle 7 day 1. The samples were drawn from a first-in-human, open-label, multicenter phase I dose-escalation trial of ivuxolimab. The trial enrolled adults with locally advanced or metastatic head and neck squamous cell, hepatocellular, melanoma or renal cell carcinoma. Before TCR sequencing, CD4+ and CD8+ T cells were separately sorted from peripheral blood. As encoded in the germline V gene, CDR1 is SGHAT while CDR2 is FQNNGV. Trimming takes 1 base from V and 4 bases from J, and the germline ends sit 7 bases apart. The CDR3 holds 13 amino acids from the cysteine to the phenylalanine. Just the 39-base CDR3 DNA is kept, in frame starting at base 1.

The data are from a study of OX40 agonist ivuxolimab in advanced cancers. With regard to the full study: Ivuxolimab was a fully human IgG2 agonistic monoclonal antibody targeting the costimulatory receptor OX40 (CD134). Among the roughly 50 dose-escalation patients, around 20 had hepatocellular carcinoma, around 15 melanoma, 9 renal cell carcinoma and 9 head and neck cancer. The paper reports the monotherapy dose-escalation portion (N = 52 patients) of the phase I ivuxolimab trial. The point of sequencing TCRbeta in the periphery was to test whether ivuxolimab changed TCR sequence diversity and drove clonal T-cell expansion. Patients were allowed to have had prior anti-PD-1, anti-PD-L1 or anti-CTLA-4 therapy, and around 37% of the dose-escalation patients had previously received checkpoint inhibitors. In the dose-escalation cohort, approximately 80% of patients were male, and the mean age was 60 years with a range of roughly 20 to 79. Intravenous ivuxolimab was administered to patients every 2 weeks at six dose levels: 0.01, 0.1, 0.3, 1.5, 3 and 10 mg/kg. Three dose-escalation patients achieved partial responses, one with hepatocellular carcinoma and two with cutaneous melanoma. Broader findings and caveats from the paper: In partial responders in the 0.1-3.0 mg/kg groups, normalized peripheral clonal expansion was found to be among the lowest, especially among CD8+ T cells. On average, CD8+ T cells showed more expanded clones than CD4+ T cells after ivuxolimab. The antigen specificity of the clonally expanded peripheral T cells was not determined. Low levels of normalized T-cell clonal expansion were also seen in some nonresponding patients. At doses of 0.1 to 3.0 mg/kg, clonal expansion of both CD4+ and CD8+ blood T cells was observed from baseline to week 6.

To sequence the TCRbeta CDR3 region, genomic DNA was isolated from the sorted cells. TCRbeta CDR3 regions were sequenced using the immunoSEQ Assay. The table comes from immuneACCESS by way of TCRdb, which keeps in-frame sequences with V and J called. Part of the clones is missing from these tables; in studies checked, under half for an unresolved V gene and the rest for unknown reasons. The sample table lists roughly 86,000 clones, 75% to 90% of them with a count of one. Nearly 7.5% of the sample rests with the top ten. The material was CD4+ or CD8+ T cells sorted from blood, obtained in a trial of the OX40 agonist ivuxolimab. This TCR derives from an adult with an advanced solid tumor such as melanoma, head and neck, liver or kidney cancer. This receptor chain uses TRBV11-2 and TRBJ2-5; too little of a D gene remains to name it. The DNA sequence follows: TGTGCCAGCAGCTTAGGGGGTGCAGAGACCCAGTACTTC. Its amino acids are CASSLGGAETQYF.